This T cell receptor (beta chain) appears in the sequencing data of a study of cytomegalovirus exposure and HLA in healthy donors. The PCR employed 60 Vbeta primers together with 13 Jbeta primers. Libraries were prepared by immunoSEQ multiplex PCR; TCRdb keeps only in-frame clonotypes and omits some of them. The sample includes 170,000 or so clones, about four fifths seen only once; the top ten take 1%. The CDR3 contains 14 residues. Between the trimmed V and J ends, which lost 8 bases and 1 base, there was a span of 14 bases. Germline lookup yields CDR1 LNHNV and CDR2 YYDKDF (reference sequence). This receptor was identified in a woman aged 45-59 years in good health and CMV-seropositive. Sample: PBMCs. The gene calls are TRBV15 and TRBJ1-1; D not resolved. The CDR3 protein is CATSSNSWNTEAFF. CDR3 nucleotides: TGTGCCACCTCCTCGAATAGTTGGAACACTGAAGCTTTCTTT.